This TCR beta chain is from a study of beta chain features in type 1 diabetes. Expressed TCRB transcripts were sequenced after all isolated RNA was converted to cDNA. Assay: immunoSEQ multiplex PCR; the TCRdb copy retains only in-frame clones and omits some. Among around 250,000 clones listed, approximately 24% were seen once. Study conclusions and caveats: TCRB CDR3s were moderately but significantly shorter in Type 1 diabetes patients in all four CD4+ subsets.

In germline, CDR1 is KGHSH, CDR2 LQKENI. CDR3 length: 12 amino acids. Trimming shortened V by 7 bases and J by 4 bases, and 10 bases separated the two germline ends. As for this clone: What it recognizes is unknown.

This receptor was obtained from a woman younger than 45 with type 1 diabetes. The J gene is TRBJ1-2, the V gene TRBV18, with D uncertain. The specimen was naive CD4+ T cells from blood. CDR3 region: CASYGLSYGYTF. The CDR3 nucleotides read TGTGCCAGCTACGGACTTTCCTATGGCTACACCTTC.